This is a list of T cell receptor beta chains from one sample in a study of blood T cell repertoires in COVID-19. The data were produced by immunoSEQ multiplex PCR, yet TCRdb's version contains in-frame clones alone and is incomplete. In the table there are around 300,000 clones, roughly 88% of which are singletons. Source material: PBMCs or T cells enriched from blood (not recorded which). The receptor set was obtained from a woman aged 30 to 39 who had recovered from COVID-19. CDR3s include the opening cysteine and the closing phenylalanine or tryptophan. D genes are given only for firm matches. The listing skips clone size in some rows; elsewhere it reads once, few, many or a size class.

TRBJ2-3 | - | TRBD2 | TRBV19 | CASSILAGGTQYF | TGTGCCAGTAGTATCTTGGCGGGGGGTACGCAGTATTTT
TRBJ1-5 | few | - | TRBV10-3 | CAISDRDNQPQHF | TGTGCCATCAGTGACAGGGACAATCAGCCCCAGCATTTT
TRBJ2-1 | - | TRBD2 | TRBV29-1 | CSVDGGGSFF | TGCAGCGTTGACGGGGGGGGATCGTTCTTC
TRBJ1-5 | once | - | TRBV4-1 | CASSHPGLGQPQHF | TGCGCCAGCAGCCATCCGGGGTTGGGTCAGCCCCAGCATTTT
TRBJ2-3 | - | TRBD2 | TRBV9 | CASSVRTSGNADTQYF | TGTGCCAGCAGCGTGCGGACTAGCGGGAACGCAGATACGCAGTATTTT
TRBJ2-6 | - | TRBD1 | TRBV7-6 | CASSPTGTGVFFGANVLTF | TGTGCCAGCAGCCCTACCGGGACAGGGGTCTTCTTTGGGGCCAACGTCCTGACTTTC
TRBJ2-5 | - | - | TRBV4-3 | CASSQDLGAGRQETQYF | TGCGCCAGCAGCCAAGATTTAGGCGCGGGGCGCCAAGAGACCCAGTACTTC
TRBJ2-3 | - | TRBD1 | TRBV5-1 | CASSLTSKDRGMGDTQYF | TGCGCCAGCAGCTTGACCTCTAAGGACAGGGGGATGGGGGATACGCAGTATTTT
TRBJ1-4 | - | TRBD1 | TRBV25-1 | CASSVAGTGDEKLFF | TGTGCCAGCAGTGTCGCCGGGACAGGGGATGAAAAACTGTTTTTT
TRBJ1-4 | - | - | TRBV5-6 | CASSLAGRGWEKLFF | TGTGCCAGCAGCTTGGCCGGCAGGGGATGGGAAAAACTGTTTTTT
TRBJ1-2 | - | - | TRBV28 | CASTKTKGHGVLDGYTF | TGTGCCAGCACCAAGACCAAGGGACATGGGGTTTTGGATGGCTACACCTTC
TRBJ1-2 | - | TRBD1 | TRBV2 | CASSDKTGPVVYGYTF | TGTGCCAGCAGTGACAAGACAGGGCCCGTCGTCTATGGCTACACCTTC
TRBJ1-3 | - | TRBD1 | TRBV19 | CASSIDRLTGISGNTIYF | TGTGCCAGTAGTATAGATCGACTGACAGGGATTTCCGGAAACACCATATATTTT
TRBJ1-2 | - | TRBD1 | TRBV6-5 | CASSYSTGLGYTF | TGTGCCAGCAGTTACTCGACAGGGCTTGGCTACACCTTC
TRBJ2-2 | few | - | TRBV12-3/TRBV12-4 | CASSDVGAGELFF | TGTGCCAGCAGTGACGTGGGCGCCGGGGAGCTGTTTTTT
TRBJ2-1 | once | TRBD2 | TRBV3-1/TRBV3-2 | CASSYEREINEQFF | TGTGCCAGCAGCTACGAGCGGGAGATAAATGAGCAGTTCTTC
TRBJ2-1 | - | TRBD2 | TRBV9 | CASASGRHYNEQFF | TGTGCCAGTGCCAGCGGGAGACACTACAATGAGCAGTTCTTC
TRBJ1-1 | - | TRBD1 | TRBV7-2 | CASSSTGGDTEAFF | TGTGCCAGCAGCTCCACAGGGGGCGACACTGAAGCTTTCTTT
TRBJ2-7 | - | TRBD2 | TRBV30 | CAWSQRLAGGPYYEQYF | TGTGCCTGGAGCCAAAGGCTAGCGGGGGGGCCTTACTACGAGCAGTACTTC
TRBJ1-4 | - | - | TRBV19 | CATGKTVANEKLFF | TGTGCCACCGGCAAGACAGTGGCTAATGAAAAACTGTTTTTT
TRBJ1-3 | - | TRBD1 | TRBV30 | CAWNSGQGAGNTIYF | TGTGCCTGGAACTCCGGACAGGGGGCTGGAAACACCATATATTTT
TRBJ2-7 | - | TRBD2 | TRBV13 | CASSLGSGGEQYF | TGTGCCAGCAGCTTAGGGTCGGGGGGCGAGCAGTACTTC
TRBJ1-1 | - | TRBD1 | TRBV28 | CASSSLGTGALNTEAFF | TGTGCCAGCAGTTCCCTCGGGACAGGGGCCCTGAACACTGAAGCTTTCTTT
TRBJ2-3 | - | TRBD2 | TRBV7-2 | CASSSLTSGGPTDTQYF | TGTGCCAGCAGCTCGCTAACTAGCGGGGGCCCCACAGATACGCAGTATTTT
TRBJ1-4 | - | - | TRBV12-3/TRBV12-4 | CASLGQPNEKLFF | TGTGCCAGCCTGGGGCAGCCTAATGAAAAACTGTTTTTT
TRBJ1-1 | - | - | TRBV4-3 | CASSQLLNTEAFF | TGCGCCAGCAGCCAACTCCTTAACACTGAAGCTTTCTTT
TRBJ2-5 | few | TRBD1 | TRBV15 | CATSRGGRGETQYF | TGTGCCACCAGTAGGGGCGGCAGGGGGGAGACCCAGTACTTC
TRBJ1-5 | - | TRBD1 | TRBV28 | CASTGQGRGNQPQHF | TGTGCCAGCACCGGACAGGGGAGGGGCAATCAGCCCCAGCATTTT
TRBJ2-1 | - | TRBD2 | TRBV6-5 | CASSYLVAGEDNEQFF | TGTGCCAGCAGTTACTTAGTAGCGGGCGAAGACAATGAGCAGTTCTTC
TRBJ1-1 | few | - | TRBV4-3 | CASSLLGAGKGEAFF | TGCGCCAGCAGTTTGCTTGGGGCAGGGAAAGGTGAAGCTTTCTTT
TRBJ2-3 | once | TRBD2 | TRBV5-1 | CASSPYGPSGRATDTQYF | TGCGCCAGCAGCCCTTACGGGCCTAGCGGGAGGGCGACAGATACGCAGTATTTT
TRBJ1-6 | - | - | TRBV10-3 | CALREEGPNSPLHF | TGTGCCCTTCGCGAGGAGGGTCCTAATTCACCCCTCCACTTT
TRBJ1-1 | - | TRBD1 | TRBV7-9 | CASRGPRAGGPDTEAFF | TGTGCCAGCAGGGGGCCAAGGGCAGGGGGCCCCGACACTGAAGCTTTCTTT
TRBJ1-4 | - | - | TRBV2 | CASSEAGGTNEKLFF | TGTGCCAGCAGTGAAGCGGGGGGGACTAATGAAAAACTGTTTTTT
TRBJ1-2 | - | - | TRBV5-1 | CASSLEPPLGYTF | TGCGCCAGCAGCTTGGAGCCTCCCCTAGGCTACACCTTC
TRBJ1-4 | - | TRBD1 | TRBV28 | CASSTGTGVIEKLFF | TGTGCCAGCAGTACCGGGACAGGGGTTATTGAAAAACTGTTTTTT
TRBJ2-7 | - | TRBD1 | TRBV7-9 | CASRPGQGDYEQYF | TGTGCCAGCAGACCGGGACAGGGCGACTACGAGCAGTACTTC
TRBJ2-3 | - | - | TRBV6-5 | CASSYTGTDTQYF | TGTGCCAGCAGTTACACAGGGACAGATACGCAGTATTTT
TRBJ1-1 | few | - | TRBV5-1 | CASSLGFGTAGYTEAFF | TGCGCCAGCAGCTTGGGATTCGGGACGGCGGGATACACTGAAGCTTTCTTT
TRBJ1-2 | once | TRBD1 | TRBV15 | CATSRGPGGQRANYGYTF | TGTGCCACCAGCAGAGGGCCCGGGGGACAGCGAGCTAACTATGGCTACACCTTC
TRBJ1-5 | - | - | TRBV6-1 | CASSGRQDRSNQPQHF | TGTGCCAGCAGTGGACGACAGGACCGTAGCAATCAGCCCCAGCATTTT